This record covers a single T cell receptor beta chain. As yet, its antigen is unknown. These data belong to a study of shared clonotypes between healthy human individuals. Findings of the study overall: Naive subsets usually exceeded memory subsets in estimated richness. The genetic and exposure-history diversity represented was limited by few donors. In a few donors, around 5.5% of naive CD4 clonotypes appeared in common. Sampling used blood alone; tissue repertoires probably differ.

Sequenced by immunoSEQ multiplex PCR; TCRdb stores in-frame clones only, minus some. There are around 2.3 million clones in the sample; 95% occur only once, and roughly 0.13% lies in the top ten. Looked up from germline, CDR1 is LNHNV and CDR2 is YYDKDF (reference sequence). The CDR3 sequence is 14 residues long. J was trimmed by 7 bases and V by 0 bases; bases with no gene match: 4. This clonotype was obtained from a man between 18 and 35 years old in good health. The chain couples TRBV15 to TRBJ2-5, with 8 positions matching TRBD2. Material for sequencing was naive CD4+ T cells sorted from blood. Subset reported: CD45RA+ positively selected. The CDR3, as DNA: TGTGCCACCAGCAGAGATGGCACTAGCGGGACCCAGTACTTC. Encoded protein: CATSRDGTSGTQYF.